Presented here are 9 T cell receptor beta chains from one specimen sequenced in a study of T cell responses to AZD1222 COVID-19 vaccine. Clones were read by immunoSEQ multiplex PCR, and TCRdb kept only the in-frame ones, dropping some. The sample carries about 150,000 clones, around 87% recorded once. The sequencing here drew on peripheral blood, taken 28 days after the second AZD1222 dose. These receptors were collected from an adult who received the AZD1222 COVID-19 vaccine.

Comments on this clone: Other DNA sequences in this specimen translate into the identical CDR3. The chain links TRBV7-2 to TRBJ1-2; no definite D call. This CDR3 contains 14 residues. V dropped 0 bases and J dropped 2 bases, with 7 bases sitting between them. CDR1 and CDR2 (germline): SGHTA, FQGNSA. The CDR3 DNA reads as TGTGCCAGCAGCTTAGCGGTGGGAAACTATGGCTACACCTTC. This codes for CASSLAVGNYGYTF.

The V call is TRBV3-1 (or the pseudogene TRBV3-2), the J call TRBJ1-5, with 8 positions matching TRBD1. Germline assignment: CDR1 LGHDT and CDR2 YNNKEL (reference sequence). The V gene end was trimmed by 2 bases and the J gene end by 1 base; junction bases not matched to a gene: 10. The CDR3 covers 18 residues. CDR3 residues: CASSQSGTGWLSNQPQHF. The CDR3 region has the DNA TGTGCCAGCAGCCAATCCGGGACAGGATGGTTGAGCAATCAGCCCCAGCATTTT.

V is TRBV7-6 and J is TRBJ1-1; 7 bases agree with TRBD1. CDR1 is SGHVS, CDR2 FNYEAQ, per germline. V lost 0 bases, J lost 4 bases, and 5 bases stayed unmatched. This CDR3 is 15 amino acids long. The CDR3 DNA sequence: TGTGCCAGCAGCTTAGCAAGACAGGGATCCACTGAAGCTTTCTTT. It translates to CASSLARQGSTEAFF.

The chain couples TRBV7-3 to TRBJ2-1; 11 nucleotides match TRBD2. This CDR3 is 15 amino acids long. Germline V lookup: CDR1 SGHTA, CDR2 FQGTGA. J gave up 10 bases and V 5 bases, and 10 bases lay outside the gene matches. The CDR3 DNA reads TGTGCCAGCAGCGCCATAGCGGGAGGGCCATTCGAGCAGTTCTTC. Protein product: CASSAIAGGPFEQFF.

The rearrangement joins TRBV18 to TRBJ2-7; 7 bases match TRBD1. This CDR3 has 12 amino acids. Germline V CDR1 and CDR2: KGHSH, LQKENI. V lost 7 bases to trimming and J lost 6 bases; unmatched junction nucleotides: 6. CDR3 DNA sequence: TGTGCCAGCTTTGGGGACAGCCCCGAGCAGTACTTC. It codes for CASFGDSPEQYF. Looking up the rest from reference TRBV18 and TRBJ2-7 gives the full variable domain: NAGVMQNPRHLVRRRGQEARLRCSPMKGHSHVYWYRQLPEEGLKFMVYLQKENIIDESGMPKERFSAEFPKEGPSILRIQQVVRGDSAAYFCASFGDSPEQYFGPGTRLTVT.

V usage is TRBV5-1 and J usage is TRBJ1-1; D uncertain. CDR3 length: 14 residues. Trimming pared 4 bases from V and 6 bases from J, leaving 16 bases between. Germline V gene lookup returns CDR1 SGHRS and CDR2 YFSETQ. CDR3 in amino acids: CASSLEGRTAEAFF. CDR3 DNA: TGCGCCAGCAGCCTCGAGGGCCGAACGGCTGAAGCTTTCTTT.

The V and J genes are TRBV28 and TRBJ1-2, with a tentative D call TRBD1 (5 bases). Germline values: CDR1 MDHEN, CDR2 SYDVKM. V was clipped by 6 bases and J by 8 bases, with 22 bases between them. The CDR3 length is 15 residues. CDR3 loop: CASSRPGRYVEGYTF. CDR3 in DNA: TGTGCCAGCAGCCGACCAGGGCGGTATGTCGAGGGCTACACCTTC.

CDR3 loop: CASGVGAAYSYNEQFF. CDR3 in DNA: TGTGCCAGCGGGGTTGGTGCAGCATACTCCTACAATGAGCAGTTCTTC. The J gene is TRBJ2-1, the V gene TRBV28; D not resolved. The CDR3 spans 16 residues. Germline CDR1 MDHEN, CDR2 SYDVKM. Trimming removed 8 bases at V and 0 bases at J, with 17 bases between.

V usage is TRBV12-3 or TRBV12-4 and J usage is TRBJ2-7, with a possible D match to TRBD1 (5 bases). The CDR3 covers 13 residues. Trimming left V 6 bases short and J 5 bases short, with 14 bases between. In DNA, the CDR3 is TGTGCCAGCAGCAGGGCCCCGGTAAACGAGCAGTACTTC. It specifies CASSRAPVNEQYF.